A selection of T cell receptor beta chains follows, all from one sample in a study of spatial heterogeneity in lung cancer. TCRdb re-called the 5' RACE reads with MiXCR, one entry per CDR3 protein. The repertoire consists of about 1,600 distinct CDR3 sequences, with roughly 25% occurring once and the leading ten covering more than 45%. Sequenced material: PBMCs, taken at surgery. The receptors come from a male donor with early-stage non-small cell lung cancer. The CDR3 runs from the conserved cysteine through the conserved F or W. Each record gives: clone size, CDR3 length, J gene, V gene, D gene, CDR3 protein, CDR3 DNA. The D gene is left open where the match is weak. Where a row states a size, it is once, few, many or the class of an expanded clone; other rows omit it.

NA,14,TRBJ2-7,TRBV28,NA,CASSPLIPGTEQYF,TGTGCCAGCAGTCCCTTGATCCCAGGGACCGAGCAGTACTTC
medium-sized,13,TRBJ2-7,TRBV27,NA,CASSPTGAGEQYF,TGTGCCAGCAGTCCGACTGGAGCGGGTGAGCAGTACTTC
few,16,TRBJ2-1,TRBV12-3/TRBV12-4,TRBD2,CASSLIQAGVYNEQFF,TGTGCCAGCAGTTTAATCCAAGCGGGAGTCTACAATGAGCAGTTCTTC
large,16,TRBJ2-3,TRBV7-6,TRBD2,CASSLELAGHTDTQYF,TGTGCCAGCAGCTTAGAGCTAGCGGGGCACACAGATACGCAGTATTTT
NA,16,TRBJ2-1,TRBV6-1,TRBD2,CASSETGTSGYNEQFF,TGTGCCAGCAGTGAGACCGGGACTAGCGGCTACAATGAGCAGTTCTTC
hyperexpanded,12,TRBJ1-5,TRBV10-2,NA,CASSWGYQPQHF,TGCGCCAGCAGCTGGGGGTATCAGCCCCAGCATTTT
many,19,TRBJ2-1,TRBV6-1,TRBD2,CASSDPLGVAGGSYNEQFF,TGTGCCAGCAGTGATCCCCTAGGGGTAGCGGGAGGCTCCTACAATGAGCAGTTCTTC
NA,13,TRBJ1-5,TRBV7-6,NA,CASSSTAYQPQHF,TGTGCCAGCAGCTCGACGGCATATCAGCCCCAGCATTTT
NA,16,TRBJ2-7,TRBV7-9,NA,CASSLLTNTLSYEQYF,TGTGCCAGCTCCCTACTAACAAATACTCTTTCCTACGAGCAGTACTTC
once,16,TRBJ1-5,TRBV2,NA,CASSELASGRNQPQHF,TGTGCCAGCAGTGAGCTGGCAAGCGGGCGCAATCAGCCCCAGCATTTT
large,13,TRBJ1-1,TRBV6-5,TRBD1,CASNRGPNTEAFF,TGTGCCAGCAACAGGGGGCCTAACACTGAAGCTTTCTTT
NA,13,TRBJ1-1,TRBV18,NA,CASSPGQYTEAFF,TGTGCCAGCTCACCCGGCCAGTACACTGAAGCTTTCTTT
medium-sized,14,TRBJ2-1,TRBV12-3/TRBV12-4,NA,CASSSPPRNNEQFF,TGTGCCAGCAGTTCTCCTCCCCGAAACAATGAGCAGTTCTTC
large,12,TRBJ2-7,TRBV20-1,NA,CSARKTSYEQYF,TGCAGTGCTAGAAAGACTAGCTACGAGCAGTACTTC
many,16,TRBJ2-2,TRBV28,NA,CASRELSDRHSGELFF,TGTGCCAGCAGAGAGCTCAGCGACAGGCACTCCGGGGAGCTGTTTTTT
NA,13,TRBJ2-2,TRBV18,NA,CASPLEGAGELFF,TGTGCCAGCCCCCTTGAGGGCGCCGGGGAGCTGTTTTTT
medium-sized,16,TRBJ2-7,TRBV20-1,TRBD2,CSARDPTSGSSYEQYF,TGCAGTGCTAGAGATCCCACTAGCGGGAGCTCCTACGAGCAGTACTTC
many,16,TRBJ1-4,TRBV6-6,TRBD1,CASSRGLVELDEKLFF,TGTGCCAGCAGTAGGGGGCTCGTGGAACTAGATGAAAAACTGTTTTTT
few,14,TRBJ2-7,TRBV7-6,NA,CASSLYREQDEQYF,TGTGCCAGCAGCTTATACAGGGAGCAAGACGAGCAGTACTTC
medium-sized,14,TRBJ2-1,TRBV18,NA,CASSPNAIRNEQFF,TGTGCCAGCTCACCAAACGCCATTAGGAATGAGCAGTTCTTC
few,15,TRBJ2-6,TRBV12-3/TRBV12-4,TRBD1,CASSLDRGQANVLTF,TGTGCCAGCAGCCTCGACAGGGGGCAGGCCAACGTCCTGACTTTC
NA,16,TRBJ2-1,TRBV6-2/TRBV6-3,NA,CASSYVRRSSYNEQFF,TGTGCCAGCAGTTACGTCCGGAGAAGCTCCTACAATGAGCAGTTCTTC
NA,12,TRBJ1-1,TRBV20-1,NA,CSARAVNTEAFF,TGCAGTGCTAGAGCGGTTAACACTGAAGCTTTCTTT
NA,16,TRBJ2-7,TRBV6-2/TRBV6-3,TRBD1,CASRPYSTGEKGEQYF,TGTGCCAGCAGACCCTACTCGACAGGGGAAAAAGGCGAGCAGTACTTC
NA,16,TRBJ2-7,TRBV4-3,NA,CASSLGLSEGIYEQYF,TGCGCCAGCAGCCTGGGACTCTCAGAAGGGATCTACGAGCAGTACTTC
NA,10,TRBJ1-1,TRBV10-2,NA,CASRGPEAFF,TGCGCCAGCCGTGGACCTGAAGCTTTCTTT
NA,13,TRBJ2-3,TRBV2,NA,CASTGQSTDTQYF,TGTGCCAGCACCGGACAGAGCACAGATACGCAGTATTTT
NA,14,TRBJ2-7,TRBV7-2,NA,CASSLQGGTAGEYF,TGTGCCAGCAGCTTACAGGGGGGTACTGCAGGGGAGTACTTC
few,15,TRBJ2-2,TRBV5-1,TRBD1,CASSTGGSNTGELFF,TGCGCCAGCAGCACAGGGGGCTCGAACACCGGGGAGCTGTTTTTT
NA,14,TRBJ2-7,TRBV7-2,NA,CASSLGGTDYEQYF,TGTGCCAGCAGCTTAGGTGGAACGGACTACGAGCAGTACTTC
large,14,TRBJ2-1,TRBV11-3,NA,CASSLAGTYNEQFF,TGTGCCAGCAGCTTAGCGGGAACGTACAATGAGCAGTTCTTC
large,15,TRBJ2-7,TRBV3-1,NA,CASSQGVDYIYEQYF,TGTGCCAGCAGCCAAGGGGTGGACTATATCTACGAGCAGTACTTC
NA,17,TRBJ2-1,TRBV2,TRBD2,CARMTWASGRIDNEQFF,TGTGCCAGAATGACCTGGGCTAGCGGGAGGATCGACAATGAGCAGTTCTTC
NA,15,TRBJ2-7,TRBV5-1,TRBD2,CASSFGSGRPYEQYF,TGCGCCAGCAGCTTCGGTAGCGGGAGGCCCTACGAGCAGTACTTC
many,13,TRBJ2-1,TRBV2,NA,CASSWTVGNEQFF,TGTGCCAGCAGTTGGACTGTCGGAAATGAGCAGTTCTTC
NA,13,TRBJ2-2,TRBV19,NA,CASRNRAGGELFF,TGTGCCAGTAGGAACAGGGCGGGCGGGGAGCTGTTTTTT
many,16,TRBJ2-1,TRBV11-2,NA,CASSLTGADSRNEQFF,TGTGCCAGCAGCTTAACCGGGGCGGACAGTCGCAATGAGCAGTTCTTC
many,13,TRBJ2-7,TRBV13,NA,CASSLQDSYEQYF,TGTGCCAGCAGCTTACAGGACTCCTACGAGCAGTACTTC
medium-sized,17,TRBJ2-3,TRBV11-2,NA,CASSLGGLATVTDTQYF,TGTGCCAGCAGCTTAGGCGGGCTAGCGACGGTGACAGATACGCAGTATTTT
NA,14,TRBJ2-3,TRBV29-1,NA,CSVAVGTSTDTQYF,TGCAGCGTTGCAGTAGGGACTAGCACAGATACGCAGTATTTT
medium-sized,15,TRBJ2-7,TRBV20-1,TRBD1,CSARRGEGQVYEQYF,TGCAGTGCTAGAAGAGGCGAGGGACAGGTCTACGAGCAGTACTTC
few,13,TRBJ2-1,TRBV18,NA,CASSPQGRDEQFF,TGTGCCAGCTCACCGCAGGGGAGGGATGAGCAGTTCTTC
medium-sized,13,TRBJ1-2,TRBV28,TRBD1,CASSQGVDYGYTF,TGTGCCAGCAGTCAGGGGGTGGACTATGGCTACACCTTC
few,15,TRBJ2-5,TRBV5-8,NA,CASSSGVTGRETQYF,TGTGCCAGCAGCTCAGGGGTCACAGGGAGGGAGACCCAGTACTTC
few,16,TRBJ2-1,TRBV12-3/TRBV12-4,NA,CASSLGTLSSYNEQFF,TGTGCCAGCAGTTTAGGGACATTGAGCTCCTACAATGAGCAGTTCTTC
NA,16,TRBJ2-3,TRBV28,TRBD2,CASSLPGTSTPDTQYF,TGTGCCAGCAGTTTACCGGGGACTAGCACCCCAGATACGCAGTATTTT
NA,17,TRBJ2-1,TRBV18,NA,CASSPYVSGTNDHEQFF,TGTGCCAGCTCACCCTATGTATCCGGGACAAACGACCATGAGCAGTTCTTC
few,16,TRBJ2-1,TRBV5-1,NA,CASSFPSGNSYNEQFF,TGCGCCAGCAGCTTCCCGAGCGGAAACTCCTACAATGAGCAGTTCTTC
many,16,TRBJ2-2,TRBV19,NA,CASSMSGLMNTGELFF,TGTGCCAGTAGTATGTCGGGACTCATGAACACCGGGGAGCTGTTTTTT
medium-sized,14,TRBJ2-7,TRBV7-9,TRBD1,CASSSSRDRLEQYF,TGTGCCAGCAGCTCGTCCCGGGACAGGCTCGAGCAGTACTTC
large,15,TRBJ2-7,TRBV6-1,NA,CASSELTGGEYEQYF,TGTGCCAGCAGTGAATTGACCGGGGGCGAGTACGAGCAGTACTTC
many,16,TRBJ2-1,TRBV7-9,TRBD2,CASSLGTSFSYNEQFF,TGTGCCAGCAGCTTAGGGACTAGCTTCTCCTACAATGAGCAGTTCTTC
many,9,TRBJ2-5,TRBV23-1,NA,CASMETQYF,TGCGCCAGCATGGAGACCCAGTACTTC
NA,13,TRBJ2-1,TRBV11-2,NA,CASSLHGYNEQFF,TGTGCCAGCAGCTTACACGGTTACAATGAGCAGTTCTTC
medium-sized,13,TRBJ2-3,TRBV7-7,NA,CASSFSRTDTQYF,TGTGCTAGCAGCTTTTCCCGCACAGATACGCAGTATTTT